Listed below are T cell receptor beta chains from one sample, sequenced in a study of blood T cell repertoires in COVID-19. Sequenced by immunoSEQ multiplex PCR; TCRdb stores in-frame clones only, minus some. The sample carries some 390,000 clones, around 91% recorded once. The sequencing input was PBMCs or T cells enriched from blood (not recorded which). These receptors originate from a man aged 25-40 years who had recovered from COVID-19. Each CDR3 is given with its conserved first and last residue. A D gene is named only where the DNA matches it firmly. Expanded clones get a size class; other rows say once, few or many, or leave the size out.

j_gene,d_gene,abundance,v_gene,CDR3nt,CDR3aa
TRBJ1-1,NA,NA,TRBV19,TGTGCCAGTAGTATAGGACCACAGCCGAACACTGAAGCTTTCTTT,CASSIGPQPNTEAFF
TRBJ1-6,NA,NA,TRBV11-2,TGTGCCAGCAGCCTCCAGGGCGTTCATTCACCCCTCCACTTT,CASSLQGVHSPLHF
TRBJ1-4,NA,NA,TRBV27,TGTGCCAGCCAACCTCAGGGTGCAACTAATGAAAAACTGTTTTTT,CASQPQGATNEKLFF
TRBJ1-2,NA,NA,TRBV2,TGTGCCAGCAACCCGGGACAACTCTATGGCTACACCTTC,CASNPGQLYGYTF
TRBJ1-1,NA,NA,TRBV6-5,TGTGCCAGCAACCCCCCCGGGAGTAATGAAGCTTTCTTT,CASNPPGSNEAFF
TRBJ1-2,NA,few,TRBV7-2,TGTGCCAGCAGCTTAGGTTTTCTAACCGGGACTGCGGGGTATGGCTACACCTTC,CASSLGFLTGTAGYGYTF
TRBJ1-5,NA,NA,TRBV3-1/TRBV3-2,TGTGCCAGCAGCCCGTTATATAGCAATCAGCCCCAGCATTTT,CASSPLYSNQPQHF
TRBJ2-5,TRBD2,once,TRBV6-5,TGTGCCAGCGAATTAGCGGGAGGGCCCCAAGAGACCCAGTACTTC,CASELAGGPQETQYF
TRBJ1-4,NA,once,TRBV28,TGTGCCAGCAGTTTACCGGGTCCTAATGAAAAACTGTTTTTT,CASSLPGPNEKLFF
TRBJ2-3,TRBD2,once,TRBV5-1,TGCGCCAGCAGTCAGACTAGCGGGAGGATAACCACAGATACGCAGTATTTT,CASSQTSGRITTDTQYF
TRBJ1-1,NA,NA,TRBV7-8,TGTGCCAGCGGAAGCAGGGGAGGGTACACTGAAGCTTTCTTT,CASGSRGGYTEAFF
TRBJ1-4,NA,once,TRBV18,TGTGCCAGCTCACAAGGGTTCGGGGCAACTAATGAAAAACTGTTTTTT,CASSQGFGATNEKLFF
TRBJ2-6,TRBD1,NA,TRBV23-1,TGCGCCAGCAGTCACCCGACAGGGGCTGGGGCCAACGTCCTGACTTTC,CASSHPTGAGANVLTF
TRBJ2-1,TRBD2,NA,TRBV4-2,TGTGCCAGCAGCGGGGGGGGGTACAATGAGCAGTTCTTC,CASSGGGYNEQFF
TRBJ2-3,NA,once,TRBV10-2,TGCGCCAGCAGTGAGCCTCAGGGGATAGATACGCAGTATTTT,CASSEPQGIDTQYF
TRBJ1-1,NA,NA,TRBV4-1,TGCGCCAGCAGGCGAGACACTGAAGCTTTCTTT,CASRRDTEAFF
TRBJ2-3,NA,NA,TRBV5-1,TGCGCCAGCAGCTTCAGGGGTGGCCAAGCAGATACGCAGTATTTT,CASSFRGGQADTQYF
TRBJ2-1,TRBD2,few,TRBV25-1,TGTGCCAGCAGTCGCGCGGGAGTAATCAATGAGCAGTTCTTC,CASSRAGVINEQFF
TRBJ2-7,NA,NA,TRBV6-5,TGTGCCAGCAGCAGAGAGGTAACTGGCTACGAGCAGTACTTC,CASSREVTGYEQYF
TRBJ2-2,TRBD2,NA,TRBV5-5,TGTGCCAGCAGCTTGGTAGGGACTAGCGCGAACACCGGGGAGCTGTTTTTT,CASSLVGTSANTGELFF
TRBJ1-5,TRBD1,NA,TRBV5-1,TGCGCCAACCACGAACGAATCGGGACAGAAGGATATCAGCCCCAGCATTTT,CANHERIGTEGYQPQHF
TRBJ2-7,TRBD2,NA,TRBV4-2,TGTGCCAGCAGCCAAGATCCACGTCCTAGCGGGAGTTACGAGCAGTACTTC,CASSQDPRPSGSYEQYF
TRBJ1-6,NA,once,TRBV15,TGTGCCACCAGCGGTTGGTTTTCGACAGGTTCGGCGACGGGACCCCTCCACTTT,CATSGWFSTGSATGPLHF
TRBJ2-7,TRBD1,NA,TRBV10-3,TGTGCCATCAGTGAGGGACAGGGGAGCTACGAGCAGTACTTC,CAISEGQGSYEQYF
TRBJ1-2,TRBD1,NA,TRBV4-1,TGCGCCAGCAGCCAAGATGGGGGACAGGGTGGGCCCTATGGCTACACCTTC,CASSQDGGQGGPYGYTF
TRBJ1-4,NA,NA,TRBV6-5,TGTGCCAGCAGTCTTACGGGGGCAACTAATGAAAAACTGTTTTTT,CASSLTGATNEKLFF